Presented here are 8 T cell receptor beta chains from one specimen sequenced in a study of control samples from healthy donors and cancer patients. Sequencing used immunoSEQ multiplex PCR; TCRdb keeps in-frame clones, though not all of them. This table holds about 120,000 clones, approximately 87% found once. Sequenced input: blood. These receptors all stem from a man younger than 45 in good health.

The chain joins TRBV25-1 to TRBJ2-1; TRBD2 matches at 10 bases. Per germline, CDR1 MGHDK and CDR2 SYGVNS. Germline trimming cut 1 base from V and 5 bases from J; bases unmatched to any gene: 11. The CDR3 runs 18 residues. The CDR3 protein is CASSESLDSLAGDNEQFF. The CDR3 nucleotides read TGTGCCAGCAGTGAATCCCTTGACTCGCTAGCGGGGGACAATGAGCAGTTCTTC. Filled out from reference TRBV25-1 and TRBJ2-1, the complete variable domain reads EADIYQTPRYLVIGTGKKITLECSQTMGHDKMYWYQQDPGMELHLIHYSYGVNSTEKGDLSSESTVSRIRTEHFPLTLESARPSHTSQYLCASSESLDSLAGDNEQFFGPGTRLTVL.

The chain employs TRBV7-9 and TRBJ1-5, with D unresolved. The CDR3 is made up of 12 amino acids. V lost 3 bases and J lost 6, with 6 bases in between. The V gene's germline CDR1 is SEHNR and CDR2 FQNEAQ (reference sequence). The CDR3, as DNA: TGTGCCAGCAGCTTGGGTTCTCAGCCCCAGCATTTT. Residues: CASSLGSQPQHF.

This chain links TRBV30 with TRBJ1-6; D unresolved. Germline V gives CDR1 GTSNPN, CDR2 SVGIG (reference sequence). The length of the CDR3 is 15 residues. V dropped 0 bases and J dropped 0 bases, with 6 bases sitting between them. The DNA for the CDR3 is TGTGCCTGGAGTGTGTCGGGCTCCTATAATTCACCCCTCCACTTT. Amino acids: CAWSVSGSYNSPLHF. The variable domain in full, with the rest retrieved from reference TRBV30 and TRBJ1-6, is SQTIHQWPATLVQPVGSPLSLECTVEGTSNPNLYWYRQAAGRGLQLLFYSVGIGQISSEVPQNLSASRPQDRQFILSSKKLLLSDSGFYLCAWSVSGSYNSPLHFGNGTRLTVT.

V is TRBV6-2 or TRBV6-3 and J is TRBJ1-2; TRBD1 is a possible D gene (6 bases). Germline CDR1 reads MNHEY; CDR2 reads SVGEGT. This CDR3 contains 11 residues. Trimming shortened V by 5 bases and J by 8 bases, and 9 bases separated the two germline ends. CDR3 sequence reads: CASSTGQGYTF. Here the CDR3 DNA reads TGTGCCAGCAGTACAGGGCAGGGCTACACCTTC.

The chain employs TRBV5-8 and TRBJ2-3, with D perhaps matching TRBD1 or TRBD2 (5 bases each). The CDR3 covers 16 residues. Trimming removed 5 bases from V and 1 base from J, with 17 bases in between. The germline V gene encodes CDR1 SGHTS and CDR2 YDEGEE. CDR3 residues: CASRSPGQEGTDTQYF. CDR3 nucleotides: TGTGCCAGCAGGTCCCCAGGGCAGGAGGGCACAGATACGCAGTATTTT.

This chain links TRBV3-1 (or the pseudogene TRBV3-2) with TRBJ2-1, with TRBD2 matching over 8 bases. Looked up from germline, CDR1 is LGHDT and CDR2 is YNNKEL (reference sequence). CDR3 length equals 15 residues. The J segment lost 7 bases and the V segment lost 4 bases, leaving 9 bases of the junction unmatched. The CDR3 region is CASSPQTGGLNEQFF. The CDR3, as DNA: TGTGCCAGCAGCCCGCAGACGGGGGGGCTAAATGAGCAGTTCTTC.

The gene calls are TRBV11-3 and TRBJ2-7; perhaps D is TRBD1 or TRBD2 (5 bases each). V shed 2 bases and J shed 3 bases, with 17 bases lying between them. This CDR3 spans 16 amino acids. In germline, CDR1 is SGHNT, CDR2 YENEEA. The CDR3 reads CASSLKEGHSLYEQYF. CDR3 coding DNA: TGTGCCAGCAGCTTAAAAGAGGGGCACTCGCTCTACGAGCAGTACTTC.

The chain carries TRBV6-5 and TRBJ1-1, with a possible D match to TRBD1 (5 bases). Trimming cost V 7 bases and J 4 bases, with 10 bases left between them. Looked up from germline, CDR1 is MNHEY and CDR2 is SVGAGI. This CDR3 is 12 amino acids long. The CDR3 DNA is TGTGCCAGCAAAGGGGTGATCACTGAAGCTTTCTTT. It specifies CASKGVITEAFF.